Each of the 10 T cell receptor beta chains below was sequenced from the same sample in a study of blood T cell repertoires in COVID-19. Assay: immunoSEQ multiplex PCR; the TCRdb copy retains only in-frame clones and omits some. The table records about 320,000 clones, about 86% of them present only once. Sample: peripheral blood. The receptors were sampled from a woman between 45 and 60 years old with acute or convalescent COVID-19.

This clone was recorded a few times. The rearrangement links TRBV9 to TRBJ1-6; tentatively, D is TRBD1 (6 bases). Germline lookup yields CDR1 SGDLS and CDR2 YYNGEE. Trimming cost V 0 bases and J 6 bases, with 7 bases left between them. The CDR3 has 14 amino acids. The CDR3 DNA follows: TGTGCCAGCAGCGTAGGACAGGTTAATTCACCCCTCCACTTT. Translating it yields CASSVGQVNSPLHF.

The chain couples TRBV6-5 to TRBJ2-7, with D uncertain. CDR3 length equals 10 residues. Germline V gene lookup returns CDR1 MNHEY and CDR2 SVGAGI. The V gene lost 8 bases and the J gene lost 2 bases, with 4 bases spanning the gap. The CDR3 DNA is TGTGCCAGCCCAACCTACGAGCAGTACGTC. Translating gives CASPTYEQYV.

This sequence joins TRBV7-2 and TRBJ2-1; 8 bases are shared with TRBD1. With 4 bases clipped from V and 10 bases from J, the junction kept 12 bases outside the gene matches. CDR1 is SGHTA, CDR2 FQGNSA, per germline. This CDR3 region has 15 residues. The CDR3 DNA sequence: TGTGCCAGCAGCTCCAGAGACAGGGGAGTCAAGGAGCAGTTCTTC. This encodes CASSSRDRGVKEQFF.

The DNA for the CDR3 is TGTGCCAGCAGCCCGGGACTTACCTACGAGCAGTACTTC. Protein sequence: CASSPGLTYEQYF. This rearrangement joins TRBV5-5 to TRBJ2-7; tentative D call: TRBD2 (6 bases). From germline, CDR1 is SGHKS and CDR2 YYEKEE (reference sequence). CDR3 length equals 13 residues. The V gene lost 4 bases and the J gene lost 2 bases, with 10 bases spanning the gap. Full variable domain (missing parts from reference TRBV5-5 and TRBJ2-7): DAGVTQSPTHLIKTRGQQVTLRCSPISGHKSVSWYQQVLGQGPQFIFQYYEKEERGRGNFPDRFSARQFPNYSSELNVNALLLGDSALYLCASSPGLTYEQYFGPGTRLTVT.

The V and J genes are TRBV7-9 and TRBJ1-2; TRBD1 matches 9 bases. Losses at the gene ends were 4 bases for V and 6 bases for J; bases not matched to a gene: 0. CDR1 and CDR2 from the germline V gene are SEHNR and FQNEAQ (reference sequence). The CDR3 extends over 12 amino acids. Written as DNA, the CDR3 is TGTGCCAGCAGCTGGGACAGGGATGGCTACACCTTC. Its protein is CASSWDRDGYTF.

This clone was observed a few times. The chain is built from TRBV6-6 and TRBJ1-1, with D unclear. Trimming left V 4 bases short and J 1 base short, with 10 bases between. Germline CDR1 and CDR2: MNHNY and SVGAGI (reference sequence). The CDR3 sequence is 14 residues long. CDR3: CASSSREPNTEAFF. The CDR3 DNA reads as TGTGCCAGCAGTTCCCGGGAGCCGAACACTGAAGCTTTCTTT.

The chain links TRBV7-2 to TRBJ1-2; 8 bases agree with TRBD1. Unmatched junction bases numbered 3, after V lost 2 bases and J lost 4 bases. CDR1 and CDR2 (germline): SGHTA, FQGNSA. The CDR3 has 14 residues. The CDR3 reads CASSLQGASYGYTF. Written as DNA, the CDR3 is TGTGCCAGCAGCTTACAGGGGGCTAGCTATGGCTACACCTTC.

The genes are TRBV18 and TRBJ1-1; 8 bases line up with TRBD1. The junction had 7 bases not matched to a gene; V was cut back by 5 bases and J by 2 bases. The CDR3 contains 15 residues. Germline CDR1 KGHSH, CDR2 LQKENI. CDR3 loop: CASSSGQGGNTEAFF. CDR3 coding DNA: TGTGCCAGCTCATCAGGACAGGGAGGTAACACTGAAGCTTTCTTT.

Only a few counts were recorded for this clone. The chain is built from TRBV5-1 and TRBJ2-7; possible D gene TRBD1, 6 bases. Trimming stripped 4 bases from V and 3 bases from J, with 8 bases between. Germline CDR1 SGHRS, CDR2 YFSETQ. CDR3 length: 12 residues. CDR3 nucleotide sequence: TGCGCCAGCAGCCCCAGGGGCTACGAGCAGTACTTC. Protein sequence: CASSPRGYEQYF.

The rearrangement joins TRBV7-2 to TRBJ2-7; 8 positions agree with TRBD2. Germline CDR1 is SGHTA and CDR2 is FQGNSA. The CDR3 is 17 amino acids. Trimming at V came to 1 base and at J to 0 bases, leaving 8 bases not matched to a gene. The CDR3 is CASSLVPSGFPSYEQYF. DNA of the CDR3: TGTGCCAGCAGCTTAGTCCCTAGCGGGTTCCCCTCCTACGAGCAGTACTTC.